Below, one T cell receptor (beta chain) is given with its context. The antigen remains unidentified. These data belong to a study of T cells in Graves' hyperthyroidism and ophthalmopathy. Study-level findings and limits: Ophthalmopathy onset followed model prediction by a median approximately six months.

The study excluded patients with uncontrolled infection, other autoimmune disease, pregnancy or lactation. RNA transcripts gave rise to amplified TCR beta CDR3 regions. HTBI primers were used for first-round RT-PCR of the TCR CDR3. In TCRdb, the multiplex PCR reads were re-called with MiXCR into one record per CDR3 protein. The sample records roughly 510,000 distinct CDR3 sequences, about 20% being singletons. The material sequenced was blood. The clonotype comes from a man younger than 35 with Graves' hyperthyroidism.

Here the CDR3 reads CASSSGGPQYF. The CDR3 nucleotides are TGTGCCAGCAGCTCAGGGGGGCCCCAGTACTTC. The chain carries TRBV11-2 and TRBJ2-5, with a possible D match to TRBD1 (7 bases). Germline CDR1 reads SGHAT; CDR2 reads FQNNGV. The CDR3 consists of 11 residues. V lost 4 bases and J 9 bases, leaving 9 bases between the germline ends.